This entry is about one TCR beta chain. The data derive from a study of blood T cell repertoires in COVID-19. Turning to the study itself: Specimens from acute and convalescent COVID-19 originated in the United States, Italy and Spain. In each case, the material was cDNA or gDNA derived from T cells, B-cell-depleted T cells, or PBMCs.

Source study methods: Amplification from reference gene primers served as the basis for estimated nucleated cell counts. Assay used: immunoSEQ multiplex PCR; TCRdb lists only in-frame clones, some missing. Clone size and the V and J calls come from that table; the DNA yielded D and trimming. Of 60,000 to 70,000 clones in the sample, approximately 80% were seen once. V lost 4 bases and J lost 3, with 21 bases in between. The V gene's germline CDR1 is LNHNV and CDR2 YYDKDF (reference sequence). This CDR3 has 18 residues. The sequenced sample consisted of peripheral blood. The chain uses TRBV15 and TRBJ2-2, with D maybe TRBD2 (6 bases). This sequence was found in a woman aged 70-85 years with acute or convalescent COVID-19. CDR3: CATSILTRERPYTGELFF. The CDR3, as DNA: TGTGCCACCAGCATCCTAACCCGGGAGCGTCCGTACACCGGGGAGCTGTTTTTT.